The rows below give T cell receptor beta chains drawn from one sample of a study of blood T cell repertoires in COVID-19. Measured with immunoSEQ multiplex PCR; TCRdb has only the in-frame clones, and not every one. The sample contains approximately 70,000 clones, around 92% of which appear only once. Sequencing was done on a sample of peripheral blood. These receptor sequences come from a human donor with active COVID-19. The donor label of this sample is uncertain. Each CDR3 is given with its conserved first and last residue. A D gene is named only where the DNA matches it firmly. Size values are once, few and many counts, or a class for expanded clones, and some rows have none.

CDR3 length: 13
V gene: TRBV6-5
J gene: TRBJ1-1
clone size: NA
D gene: NA
CDR3 protein: CASSRSDPNRAFF
CDR3 DNA: TGTGCCAGCAGCCGCAGCGACCCGAATCGGGCTTTCTTT

CDR3 length: 12
V gene: TRBV19
J gene: TRBJ1-2
clone size: NA
D gene: NA
CDR3 protein: CASSTTGYGYTF
CDR3 DNA: TGTGCCAGTAGTACGACAGGCTATGGCTACACCTTC

CDR3 length: 12
V gene: TRBV15
J gene: TRBJ1-5
clone size: NA
D gene: NA
CDR3 protein: CATSRGGQPQHF
CDR3 DNA: TGTGCCACCAGCCGGGGTGGACAGCCCCAGCATTTT

CDR3 length: 14
V gene: TRBV6-5
J gene: TRBJ2-7
clone size: NA
D gene: TRBD1
CDR3 protein: CASSYASGTAEQYF
CDR3 DNA: TGTGCCAGCAGTTACGCCTCCGGGACAGCTGAGCAGTACTTC

CDR3 length: 14
V gene: TRBV24-1
J gene: TRBJ2-7
clone size: NA
D gene: NA
CDR3 protein: CATSPNGDTYEQYF
CDR3 DNA: TGTGCCACCAGTCCCAACGGGGACACCTACGAGCAGTACTTC

CDR3 length: 14
V gene: TRBV27
J gene: TRBJ1-5
clone size: few
D gene: TRBD1
CDR3 protein: CASTGQGGHQPQHF
CDR3 DNA: TGTGCCAGCACGGGACAGGGAGGGCATCAGCCCCAGCATTTT

CDR3 length: 17
V gene: TRBV4-3
J gene: TRBJ1-4
clone size: NA
D gene: TRBD1
CDR3 protein: CASSHPSAGQGEEKLFF
CDR3 DNA: TGCGCCAGCAGCCACCCCTCAGCGGGACAGGGAGAGGAAAAACTGTTTTTT

CDR3 length: 16
V gene: TRBV7-2
J gene: TRBJ2-1
clone size: once
D gene: TRBD2
CDR3 protein: CASSLIGGLAYNEQFF
CDR3 DNA: TGTGCCAGCAGCTTAATCGGGGGGTTGGCCTACAATGAGCAGTTCTTC

CDR3 length: 13
V gene: TRBV29-1
J gene: TRBJ2-7
clone size: few
D gene: NA
CDR3 protein: CSVEAGEVYEQYF
CDR3 DNA: TGCAGCGTTGAAGCGGGAGAGGTTTACGAGCAGTACTTC

CDR3 length: 15
V gene: TRBV6-1
J gene: TRBJ2-3
clone size: medium-sized
D gene: TRBD2
CDR3 protein: CASSELAGGPDTQYF
CDR3 DNA: TGTGCCAGCAGTGAACTAGCGGGAGGGCCAGATACGCAGTATTTT

CDR3 length: 14
V gene: TRBV2
J gene: TRBJ2-1
clone size: NA
D gene: NA
CDR3 protein: CASKSLGGYNEQFF
CDR3 DNA: TGTGCCAGCAAAAGCCTAGGGGGCTACAATGAGCAGTTCTTC

CDR3 length: 15
V gene: TRBV9
J gene: TRBJ1-4
clone size: NA
D gene: NA
CDR3 protein: CASSVAPSGGEKLFF
CDR3 DNA: TGTGCCAGCAGCGTAGCCCCCTCCGGCGGTGAAAAACTGTTTTTT

CDR3 length: 14
V gene: TRBV6-5
J gene: TRBJ1-4
clone size: once
D gene: NA
CDR3 protein: CASSGTGWNEKLFF
CDR3 DNA: TGTGCCAGCAGCGGTACAGGGTGGAATGAAAAACTGTTTTTT

CDR3 length: 16
V gene: TRBV18
J gene: TRBJ2-2
clone size: once
D gene: TRBD2
CDR3 protein: CASSPSGRANTGELFF
CDR3 DNA: TGTGCCAGCTCACCCTCGGGGAGGGCGAACACCGGGGAGCTGTTTTTT

CDR3 length: 15
V gene: TRBV11-3
J gene: TRBJ2-1
clone size: NA
D gene: TRBD2
CDR3 protein: CASSRTSGRNNEQFF
CDR3 DNA: TGTGCCAGCAGCCGGACTAGCGGGAGGAACAATGAGCAGTTCTTC

CDR3 length: 15
V gene: TRBV6-4
J gene: TRBJ2-3
clone size: NA
D gene: NA
CDR3 protein: CASSDFGRPTDTQYF
CDR3 DNA: TGTGCCAGCAGTGACTTTGGGAGGCCCACAGATACGCAGTATTTT

CDR3 length: 14
V gene: TRBV29-1
J gene: TRBJ2-1
clone size: NA
D gene: TRBD1
CDR3 protein: CSVATGTGHGEQFF
CDR3 DNA: TGCAGCGTTGCAACCGGGACAGGTCATGGGGAGCAGTTCTTC

CDR3 length: 13
V gene: TRBV28
J gene: TRBJ2-7
clone size: NA
D gene: NA
CDR3 protein: CASTLDSRREQYF
CDR3 DNA: TGTGCCAGCACCCTCGACAGTCGTCGCGAGCAGTACTTC

CDR3 length: 18
V gene: TRBV4-3
J gene: TRBJ1-5
clone size: NA
D gene: TRBD1
CDR3 protein: CASSQEVQGTVRNQPQHF
CDR3 DNA: TGCGCCAGCAGCCAAGAGGTACAGGGGACAGTCCGCAATCAGCCCCAGCATTTT

CDR3 length: 15
V gene: TRBV6-5
J gene: TRBJ1-1
clone size: NA
D gene: TRBD1
CDR3 protein: CASSPRQGDISEAFF
CDR3 DNA: TGTGCCAGCAGTCCGAGACAGGGGGACATCTCTGAAGCTTTCTTT

CDR3 length: 11
V gene: TRBV3-1/TRBV3-2
J gene: TRBJ2-3
clone size: NA
D gene: TRBD1
CDR3 protein: CASSQTGLQYF
CDR3 DNA: TGTGCCAGCAGCCAGACAGGGTTGCAGTATTTT

CDR3 length: 15
V gene: TRBV7-9
J gene: TRBJ2-3
clone size: NA
D gene: TRBD1
CDR3 protein: CASREGQGITDTQYF
CDR3 DNA: TGTGCCAGCAGGGAGGGACAGGGGATCACAGATACGCAGTATTTT

CDR3 length: 13
V gene: TRBV19
J gene: TRBJ2-3
clone size: few
D gene: NA
CDR3 protein: CASSFQGADTQYF
CDR3 DNA: TGTGCCAGTAGTTTCCAGGGTGCAGATACGCAGTATTTT

CDR3 length: 15
V gene: TRBV27
J gene: TRBJ2-1
clone size: NA
D gene: TRBD2
CDR3 protein: CASSLSTSAHNEQFF
CDR3 DNA: TGTGCCAGCAGTTTGTCTACTAGCGCCCACAATGAGCAGTTCTTC

CDR3 length: 15
V gene: TRBV18
J gene: TRBJ1-4
clone size: NA
D gene: TRBD1
CDR3 protein: CASSPAGQRNEKLFF
CDR3 DNA: TGTGCCAGCTCACCAGCGGGACAGAGAAATGAAAAACTGTTTTTT

CDR3 length: 14
V gene: TRBV9
J gene: TRBJ2-1
clone size: NA
D gene: TRBD2
CDR3 protein: CASSGGGDYNEQFF
CDR3 DNA: TGTGCCAGCAGCGGCGGGGGGGACTACAATGAGCAGTTCTTC

CDR3 length: 13
V gene: TRBV24-1
J gene: TRBJ1-2
clone size: once
D gene: NA
CDR3 protein: CATSARVSNGYTF
CDR3 DNA: TGTGCCACCAGTGCCAGGGTATCGAATGGCTACACCTTC

CDR3 length: 15
V gene: TRBV9
J gene: TRBJ1-1
clone size: NA
D gene: NA
CDR3 protein: CASSPWSGRNTEAFF
CDR3 DNA: TGTGCCAGCAGCCCCTGGAGTGGCCGGAACACTGAAGCTTTCTTT

CDR3 length: 14
V gene: TRBV10-1
J gene: TRBJ2-5
clone size: NA
D gene: TRBD1
CDR3 protein: CASSDGTAQETQYF
CDR3 DNA: TGCGCCAGCAGTGACGGGACAGCACAAGAGACCCAGTACTTC

CDR3 length: 16
V gene: TRBV9
J gene: TRBJ1-1
clone size: NA
D gene: NA
CDR3 protein: CASSVGAGTLNTEAFF
CDR3 DNA: TGTGCCAGCAGCGTAGGGGCCGGGACATTGAACACTGAAGCTTTCTTT

CDR3 length: 13
V gene: TRBV5-1
J gene: TRBJ1-2
clone size: once
D gene: TRBD1
CDR3 protein: CASSQGQAVRYTF
CDR3 DNA: TGCGCCAGCAGCCAGGGACAGGCGGTTCGCTACACCTTC

CDR3 length: 14
V gene: TRBV28
J gene: TRBJ2-1
clone size: NA
D gene: NA
CDR3 protein: CASSSGGRDNEQFF
CDR3 DNA: TGTGCCAGCAGTTCCGGGGGGCGCGACAATGAGCAGTTCTTC

CDR3 length: 17
V gene: TRBV19
J gene: TRBJ2-2
clone size: NA
D gene: TRBD1
CDR3 protein: CASSNRRDRVIGGELFF
CDR3 DNA: TGTGCCAGTAGTAACCGACGGGACAGGGTAATAGGCGGGGAGCTGTTTTTT

CDR3 length: 16
V gene: TRBV14
J gene: TRBJ2-5
clone size: NA
D gene: NA
CDR3 protein: CASSQGGPLIQETQYF
CDR3 DNA: TGTGCCAGCAGCCAAGGCGGGCCCTTGATTCAAGAGACCCAGTACTTC

CDR3 length: 14
V gene: TRBV2
J gene: TRBJ2-3
clone size: NA
D gene: NA
CDR3 protein: CASIERGLTDTQYF
CDR3 DNA: TGTGCCAGCATCGAGCGAGGGTTGACTGATACGCAGTATTTT

CDR3 length: 13
V gene: TRBV10-2
J gene: TRBJ1-5
clone size: NA
D gene: TRBD1
CDR3 protein: CASMGQGRQPQHF
CDR3 DNA: TGCGCCAGCATGGGACAGGGGAGGCAGCCCCAGCATTTT

CDR3 length: 15
V gene: TRBV27
J gene: TRBJ2-1
clone size: NA
D gene: TRBD2
CDR3 protein: CASSLSGSLYNEQFF
CDR3 DNA: TGTGCCAGCAGTCTTAGCGGGAGTTTGTACAATGAGCAGTTCTTC

CDR3 length: 13
V gene: TRBV6-4
J gene: TRBJ1-5
clone size: few
D gene: NA
CDR3 protein: CASSPGEGQPQHF
CDR3 DNA: TGTGCCAGCAGTCCAGGGGAAGGACAGCCCCAGCATTTT

CDR3 length: 15
V gene: TRBV3-1/TRBV3-2
J gene: TRBJ1-5
clone size: once
D gene: NA
CDR3 protein: CASSQDEGVNQPQHF
CDR3 DNA: TGTGCCAGCAGCCAAGATGAGGGAGTTAATCAGCCCCAGCATTTT

CDR3 length: 15
V gene: TRBV27
J gene: TRBJ1-6
clone size: NA
D gene: NA
CDR3 protein: CASPLGGVGNSPLHF
CDR3 DNA: TGTGCCAGCCCCCTCGGCGGGGTAGGTAATTCACCCCTCCACTTT

CDR3 length: 15
V gene: TRBV5-5
J gene: TRBJ1-2
clone size: NA
D gene: NA
CDR3 protein: CASILLAGRRDGYTF
CDR3 DNA: TGTGCCAGCATCCTCCTTGCGGGCCGCCGGGATGGCTACACCTTC

CDR3 length: 13
V gene: TRBV5-1
J gene: TRBJ2-3
clone size: NA
D gene: NA
CDR3 protein: CASSQDYPDTQYF
CDR3 DNA: TGCGCCAGCAGCCAAGACTATCCAGATACGCAGTATTTT

CDR3 length: 15
V gene: TRBV19
J gene: TRBJ1-5
clone size: NA
D gene: NA
CDR3 protein: CASSERGNSNQPQHF
CDR3 DNA: TGTGCCAGTAGCGAACGGGGAAATAGCAATCAGCCCCAGCATTTT

CDR3 length: 12
V gene: TRBV27
J gene: TRBJ1-4
clone size: NA
D gene: TRBD1
CDR3 protein: CASGDRGEKLFF
CDR3 DNA: TGTGCCAGCGGGGACAGGGGTGAAAAACTGTTTTTT

CDR3 length: 14
V gene: TRBV24-1
J gene: TRBJ1-2
clone size: NA
D gene: NA
CDR3 protein: CATSDSRTGNGYTF
CDR3 DNA: TGTGCCACCAGTGATTCACGGACGGGAAATGGCTACACCTTC

CDR3 length: 14
V gene: TRBV9
J gene: TRBJ1-4
clone size: NA
D gene: TRBD1
CDR3 protein: CASSAQGEGEKLFF
CDR3 DNA: TGTGCCAGCAGCGCACAGGGGGAGGGTGAAAAACTGTTTTTT

CDR3 length: 18
V gene: TRBV11-3
J gene: TRBJ2-2
clone size: once
D gene: TRBD2
CDR3 protein: CASSPGTSGSLFTGELFF
CDR3 DNA: TGTGCCAGCAGCCCTGGGACTAGCGGGAGTTTGTTTACCGGGGAGCTGTTTTTT

CDR3 length: 16
V gene: TRBV7-6
J gene: TRBJ1-2
clone size: NA
D gene: NA
CDR3 protein: CASSFPGEGKNYGYTF
CDR3 DNA: TGTGCCAGCAGCTTCCCCGGGGAAGGGAAAAACTATGGCTACACCTTC

CDR3 length: 14
V gene: TRBV4-1
J gene: TRBJ2-1
clone size: NA
D gene: NA
CDR3 protein: CASSPVLTVNEQFF
CDR3 DNA: TGCGCCAGCAGCCCCGTTTTAACGGTAAATGAGCAGTTCTTC

CDR3 length: 17
V gene: TRBV25-1
J gene: TRBJ1-6
clone size: NA
D gene: NA
CDR3 protein: CASSEFFSRGDDSPLHF
CDR3 DNA: TGTGCCAGCAGTGAATTTTTTTCTCGGGGAGATGATTCACCCCTCCACTTT

CDR3 length: 13
V gene: TRBV2
J gene: TRBJ2-7
clone size: NA
D gene: NA
CDR3 protein: CASGQGVRYEQYF
CDR3 DNA: TGTGCCAGCGGGCAGGGTGTTCGTTACGAGCAGTACTTC

CDR3 length: 14
V gene: TRBV6-2/TRBV6-3
J gene: TRBJ2-7
clone size: NA
D gene: TRBD1
CDR3 protein: CASSYSTGVHEQYF
CDR3 DNA: TGTGCCAGCAGTTACTCTACAGGGGTACACGAGCAGTACTTC

CDR3 length: 16
V gene: TRBV11-3
J gene: TRBJ2-7
clone size: NA
D gene: TRBD2
CDR3 protein: CASSLGLAGGGYEQYF
CDR3 DNA: TGTGCCAGCAGCTTAGGATTAGCGGGAGGAGGGTACGAGCAGTACTTC

CDR3 length: 16
V gene: TRBV4-3
J gene: TRBJ2-1
clone size: NA
D gene: TRBD2
CDR3 protein: CASSQQTSGRGNEQFF
CDR3 DNA: TGCGCCAGCAGCCAGCAGACTAGCGGGAGAGGCAATGAGCAGTTCTTC

CDR3 length: 14
V gene: TRBV6-5
J gene: TRBJ1-6
clone size: NA
D gene: TRBD1
CDR3 protein: CASSYQGAGSPLHF
CDR3 DNA: TGTGCCAGCAGTTACCAGGGGGCAGGTTCACCCCTCCACTTT

CDR3 length: 13
V gene: TRBV28
J gene: TRBJ2-5
clone size: NA
D gene: NA
CDR3 protein: CASNSHDGETQYF
CDR3 DNA: TGTGCCAGCAATAGTCACGATGGAGAGACCCAGTACTTC

CDR3 length: 16
V gene: TRBV18
J gene: TRBJ2-7
clone size: NA
D gene: NA
CDR3 protein: CASSPFADSGGNEQYF
CDR3 DNA: TGTGCCAGCTCACCCTTCGCGGACAGCGGAGGCAACGAGCAGTACTTC

CDR3 length: 15
V gene: TRBV6-5
J gene: TRBJ2-3
clone size: once
D gene: TRBD2
CDR3 protein: CASSSKTSGTDTQYF
CDR3 DNA: TGTGCCAGCAGCTCTAAGACTAGCGGCACAGATACGCAGTATTTT

CDR3 length: 15
V gene: TRBV5-1
J gene: TRBJ2-2
clone size: NA
D gene: TRBD2
CDR3 protein: CASSSLTSAGGELFF
CDR3 DNA: TGCGCCAGCAGCTCGCTGACTAGCGCCGGCGGGGAGCTGTTTTTT